The clone carrying this TCR beta chain was found a few times. This sample was included in a study of T cell repertoires in cytomegalovirus infection. Study-wide context: CMV infection together with matching HLA type was indicated by public TCR beta signatures.

The CDR3 is 11 residues long. Germline CDR1 reads MNHEY; CDR2 reads SMNVEV (reference sequence). After removal of 9 bases from V and 7 bases from J, the junction contained 3 bases not matched to a gene. MiXCR, applied by TCRdb to the reads, yields one record per CDR3 protein. The sample carries 560,000 or so distinct CDR3 sequences, 16% recorded once. The TCR comes from a human donor in good health (CMV status not recorded). Some clones in this sample may be carry-over from other donors' samples. The V call is TRBV27, the J call TRBJ2-1, with 7 bases identical to TRBD2. Sequenced sample: CD8+ T cells from PBMCs. As DNA, the CDR3 is TGTGCCAGTGGGAGGGAGAATGAGCAGTTCTTC. Its protein is CASGRENEQFF.